This record looks at one TCR beta chain sequence and its context. Measured with immunoSEQ multiplex PCR; TCRdb has only the in-frame clones, and not every one. The table lists approximately 150,000 clones, approximately 91% of them singletons. This sample was included in a study of T cell responses to AZD1222 COVID-19 vaccine. The sequence was obtained from an adult in good health. This specimen consisted of peripheral blood, obtained on day 0 of AZD1222 vaccination.

This chain's CDR3 is CASSRVGGNTGELFF. In nucleotides, the CDR3 is TGTGCCAGTAGTCGAGTGGGGGGGAACACCGGGGAGCTGTTTTTT. This chain uses TRBV19 with TRBJ2-2; a weak D match, TRBD2 (6 bases). The V and J ends lost 5 bases and 1 base respectively, with 11 bases between them. Germline CDR1 is LNHDA and CDR2 is SQIVND (reference sequence). The CDR3 runs 15 residues.